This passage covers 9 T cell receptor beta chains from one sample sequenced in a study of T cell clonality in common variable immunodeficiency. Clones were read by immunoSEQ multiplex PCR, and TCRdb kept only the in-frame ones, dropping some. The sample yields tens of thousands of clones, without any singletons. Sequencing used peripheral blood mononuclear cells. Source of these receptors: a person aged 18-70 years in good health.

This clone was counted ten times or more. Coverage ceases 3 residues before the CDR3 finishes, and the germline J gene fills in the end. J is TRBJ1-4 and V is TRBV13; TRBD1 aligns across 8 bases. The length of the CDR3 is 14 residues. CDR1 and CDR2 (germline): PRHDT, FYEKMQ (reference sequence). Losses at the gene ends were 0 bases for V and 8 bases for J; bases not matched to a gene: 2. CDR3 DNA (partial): TGTGCCAGCAGCTTAGGCCGGACAGGGGAAAAA. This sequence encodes CASSLGRTGEK. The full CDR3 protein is CASSLGRTGEKLFF.

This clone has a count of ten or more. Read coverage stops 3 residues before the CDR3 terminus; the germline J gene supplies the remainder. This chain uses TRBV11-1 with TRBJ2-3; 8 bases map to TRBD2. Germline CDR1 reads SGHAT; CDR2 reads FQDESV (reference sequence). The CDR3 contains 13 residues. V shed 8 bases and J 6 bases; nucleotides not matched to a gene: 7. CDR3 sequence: CASQGLGMDTQYF. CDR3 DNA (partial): TGTGCCAGCCAGGGACTAGGAATGGATACG.

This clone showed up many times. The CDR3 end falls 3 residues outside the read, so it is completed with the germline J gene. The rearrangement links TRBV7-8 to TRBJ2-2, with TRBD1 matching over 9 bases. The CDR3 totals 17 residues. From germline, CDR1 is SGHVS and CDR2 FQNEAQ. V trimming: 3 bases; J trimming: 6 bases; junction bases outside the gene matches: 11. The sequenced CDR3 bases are TGTGCCAGCAGCTTCTTCCGGGACAGGGTTTTGCCCGGGGAG. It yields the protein CASSFFRDRVLPGE. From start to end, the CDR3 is CASSFFRDRVLPGELFF.

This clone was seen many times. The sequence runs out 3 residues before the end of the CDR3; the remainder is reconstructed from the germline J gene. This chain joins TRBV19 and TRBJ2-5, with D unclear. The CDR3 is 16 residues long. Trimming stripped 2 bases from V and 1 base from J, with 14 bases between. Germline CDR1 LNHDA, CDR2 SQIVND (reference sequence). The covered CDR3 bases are TGTGCCAGTAGTATATTGGGCACCTCTCTCCAAGAGACC. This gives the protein CASSILGTSLQET. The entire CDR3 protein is CASSILGTSLQETQYF.

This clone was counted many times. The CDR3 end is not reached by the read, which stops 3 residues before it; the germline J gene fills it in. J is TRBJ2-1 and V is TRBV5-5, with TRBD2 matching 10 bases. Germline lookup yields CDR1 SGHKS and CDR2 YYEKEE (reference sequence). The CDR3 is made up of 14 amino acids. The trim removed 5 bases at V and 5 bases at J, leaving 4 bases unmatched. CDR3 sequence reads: CASRTSGENNEQFF. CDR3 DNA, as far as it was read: TGTGCCAGCAGAACTAGCGGGGAAAACAATGAG.

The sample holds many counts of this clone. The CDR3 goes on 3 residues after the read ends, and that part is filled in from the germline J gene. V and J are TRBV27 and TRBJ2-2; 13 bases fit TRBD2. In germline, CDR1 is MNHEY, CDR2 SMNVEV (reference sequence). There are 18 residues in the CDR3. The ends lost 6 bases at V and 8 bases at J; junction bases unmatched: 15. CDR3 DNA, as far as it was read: TGTGCCAGCAGGGGACCGGGACTAGCGGGATCTTGGGCGGGGGAG. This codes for CASRGPGLAGSWAGE. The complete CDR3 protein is CASRGPGLAGSWAGELFF.

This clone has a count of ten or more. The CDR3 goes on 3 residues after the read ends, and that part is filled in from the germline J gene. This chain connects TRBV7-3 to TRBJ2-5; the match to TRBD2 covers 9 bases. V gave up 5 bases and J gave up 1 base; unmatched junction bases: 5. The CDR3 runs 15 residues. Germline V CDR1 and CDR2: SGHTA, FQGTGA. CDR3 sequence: CASSLSGGPQETQYF. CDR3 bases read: TGTGCCAGCAGCCTTAGCGGGGGCCCCCAAGAGACC.

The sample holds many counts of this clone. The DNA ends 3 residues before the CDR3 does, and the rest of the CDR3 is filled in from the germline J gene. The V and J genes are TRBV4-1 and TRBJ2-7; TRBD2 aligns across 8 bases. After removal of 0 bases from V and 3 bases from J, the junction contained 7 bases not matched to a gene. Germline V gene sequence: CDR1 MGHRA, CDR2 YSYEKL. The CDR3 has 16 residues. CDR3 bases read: TGCGCCAGCAGCCAAGAGCCGGGACTAGTGGACTACGAG. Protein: CASSQEPGLVDYE. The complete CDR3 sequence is CASSQEPGLVDYEQYF.

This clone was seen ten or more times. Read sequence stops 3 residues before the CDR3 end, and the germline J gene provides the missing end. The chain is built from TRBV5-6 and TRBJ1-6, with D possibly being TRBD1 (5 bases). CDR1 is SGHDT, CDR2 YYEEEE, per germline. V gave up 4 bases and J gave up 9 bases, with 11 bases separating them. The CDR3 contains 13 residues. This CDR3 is CASSHGGGSPLHF. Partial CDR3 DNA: TGTGCCAGCAGCCACGGGGGGGGTTCACCC.